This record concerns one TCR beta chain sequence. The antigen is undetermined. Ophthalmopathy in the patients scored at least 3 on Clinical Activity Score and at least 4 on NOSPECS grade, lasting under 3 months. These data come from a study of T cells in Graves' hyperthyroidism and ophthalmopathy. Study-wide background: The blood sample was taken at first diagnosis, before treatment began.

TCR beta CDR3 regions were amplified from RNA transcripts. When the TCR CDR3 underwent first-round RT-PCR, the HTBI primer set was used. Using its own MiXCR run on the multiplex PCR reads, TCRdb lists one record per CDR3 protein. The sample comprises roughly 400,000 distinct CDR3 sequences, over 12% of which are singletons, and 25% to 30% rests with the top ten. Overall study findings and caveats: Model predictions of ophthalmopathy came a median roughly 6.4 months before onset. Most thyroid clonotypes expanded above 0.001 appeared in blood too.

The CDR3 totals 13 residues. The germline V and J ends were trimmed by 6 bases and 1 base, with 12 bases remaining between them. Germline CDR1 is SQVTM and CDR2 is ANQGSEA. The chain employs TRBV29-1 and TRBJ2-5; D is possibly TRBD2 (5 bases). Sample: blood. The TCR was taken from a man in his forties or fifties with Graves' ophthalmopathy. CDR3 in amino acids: CSVEGRFQETQYF. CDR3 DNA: TGCAGCGTCGAGGGCAGGTTCCAAGAGACCCAGTACTTC. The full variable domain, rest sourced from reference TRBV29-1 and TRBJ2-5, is SAVISQKPSRDICQRGTSLTIQCQVDSQVTMMFWYRQQPGQSLTLIATANQGSEATYESGFVIDKFPISRPNLTFSTLTVSNMSPEDSSIYLCSVEGRFQETQYFGPGTRLLVL.